Each of the 2 T cell receptor beta chains below was sequenced from the same sample in a study of OX40 agonist ivuxolimab in advanced cancers. Clones were sequenced by immunoSEQ multiplex PCR, and TCRdb holds only the in-frame ones, with some missing. The sample includes about 20,000 clones, around nine tenths of them seen just once. The sample here was CD4+ or CD8+ T cells sorted from blood, taken in a trial of the OX40 agonist ivuxolimab. These receptors were collected from an adult with an advanced solid tumor such as melanoma, head and neck, liver or kidney cancer.

The genes are TRBV5-4 and TRBJ1-1, with D perhaps matching TRBD1 (6 bases). Per the germline V gene, CDR1 is SGHNT and CDR2 is YYREEE (reference sequence). V lost 4 bases and J lost 4, with 14 bases in between. The CDR3 consists of 14 residues. The CDR3 sequence: CASSPEVGATEAFF. The DNA for the CDR3 is TGTGCCAGCAGCCCGGAGGTGGGGGCCACTGAAGCTTTCTTT.

The chain is built from TRBV6-5 and TRBJ1-5; a possible D gene is TRBD1 (6 bases). The CDR3 covers 15 residues. Trimming took off 0 bases at V and 2 bases at J, with 8 bases between the two ends. Germline CDR1 and CDR2: MNHEY and SVGAGI. The CDR3: CASSYSRTGNQPQHF. CDR3 coding DNA: TGTGCCAGCAGTTACTCAAGGACAGGCAATCAGCCCCAGCATTTT.